This T cell receptor (beta chain) originates from a study of shared T cell receptors in the human thymus. From germline, CDR1 is SGDLS and CDR2 YYNGEE. Trimming took 4 bases from V and 0 from J, leaving 8 bases between them. The CDR3 has 14 amino acids. Clones were sequenced by immunoSEQ multiplex PCR, and TCRdb holds only the in-frame ones, with some missing. The repertoire holds hundreds of thousands of clones, with over 75% as singletons. These data were also filed under a second study, of human thymus T cells. This second study says: The thymus was resected at corrective cardiac surgery.

This TCR came from a boy in the first two years of life with a congenital heart defect. The material sequenced was thymocytes. V is TRBV9 and J is TRBJ2-4; no reliable D call. CDR3 amino acids: CASSPALAKNIQYF. CDR3 in DNA: TGTGCCAGCAGCCCTGCACTAGCCAAAAACATTCAGTACTTC.